The 25 T cell receptor beta chains below were found in one sample sequenced in a study of CD8+CD57+ T cells in acquired aplastic anemia. Selection for sequencing was limited to patients who had shown CD8+CD57+ cell expansion by flow cytometry. Profiles of TCR beta VDJ and CDR3 were generated from a genomic DNA template. TCRdb analysed the reads with MiXCR anew, one entry per CDR3 protein. The sample has around 430,000 distinct CDR3 sequences, around 30% seen once. The sequenced sample was sorted CD4+, CD8+, or CD8+CD57+ T cells (not recorded which) from PBMCs. These receptors came from a human donor with aplastic anemia.

Notes on this clonotype: A read error may account for a junction end that differs from germline. The rearrangement uses TRBV11-2 and TRBJ1-4, with 8 bases fitting TRBD1. The CDR3 length is 14 residues. From germline, CDR1 is SGHAT and CDR2 FQNNGV. DNA of the CDR3: TGTGCCAGCAGCCAGGGGGCATGGGGTGAAAAACTGCTTTTT. Protein: CASSQGAWGEKLLF.

This clonotype came up a few times. CDR3 sequence reads: CASSTVENTEAFF. CDR3 bases: TGTGCCAGCAGCACAGTGGAGAACACTGAAGCTTTCTTT. J is TRBJ1-1 and V is TRBV7-2; no reliable D call. Trimming left V 5 bases short and J 1 base short, with 8 bases between. This CDR3 contains 13 residues. Germline assignment: CDR1 SGHTA and CDR2 FQGNSA.

This clonotype was counted only a few times. The chain recombines TRBV10-3 with TRBJ2-3, with TRBD1 matching over 8 bases. Trimming at V came to 10 bases and at J to 4 bases, leaving 13 bases not matched to a gene. This CDR3 comprises 15 residues. Per the germline V gene, CDR1 is ENHRY and CDR2 is SYGVKD. The CDR3 DNA sequence: TGTGCCAGCAGACCCGGGACAGGTTCTCCAGATACGCAGTATTTT. It translates to CASRPGTGSPDTQYF.

This clonotype was observed at least ten times. This chain uses TRBV4-2 with TRBJ2-7; TRBD2 matches at 8 bases. Germline V gives CDR1 LGHNA, CDR2 YNFKEQ. The CDR3 loop spans 15 amino acids. J lost 6 bases, V lost 1 base, and 8 bases had no gene match. As DNA, the CDR3 is TGTGCCAGCAGCCAAGCGGGACTAGTATCACCCGAGCAGTACTTC. Translating it yields CASSQAGLVSPEQYF.

The gene calls are TRBV5-1 and TRBJ1-6; D unresolved. V was trimmed by 0 bases and J by 4 bases, leaving 17 bases between them. The CDR3 covers 18 residues. Germline values: CDR1 SGHRS, CDR2 YFSETQ. CDR3 amino acids: CASSLVGAHYDYNSPLHF. CDR3 nucleotide sequence: TGCGCCAGCAGCTTGGTGGGAGCCCATTACGATTATAATTCACCCCTCCACTTT.

The J gene is TRBJ2-1, the V gene TRBV2; 13 nucleotides agree with TRBD2. The V segment lost 5 bases and the J segment 8 bases; nucleotides outside the gene matches: 6. The CDR3 is made up of 15 amino acids. From germline, CDR1 is SNHLY and CDR2 FYNNEI. The DNA of the CDR3 is TGTGCCAGCAGTCGACTAGCGGGAGGTCGTGATGAGCAGTTCTTC. Translating it yields CASSRLAGGRDEQFF.

V and J are TRBV5-6 and TRBJ1-1; D remains unclear. There are 13 residues in the CDR3. Per the germline V gene, CDR1 is SGHDT and CDR2 is YYEEEE. V was pared by 0 bases and J by 6 bases, with 9 bases between. Here the CDR3 reads CASSLDGWAEAFF. CDR3 coding DNA: TGTGCCAGCAGCTTGGACGGGTGGGCTGAAGCTTTCTTT.

Points on this clonotype: A read error may be the cause here, since a much bigger clone is one base away. The gene calls are TRBV9 and TRBJ1-6; 10 bases fit TRBD1. The CDR3 is 15 amino acids. Germline CDR1 reads SGDLS; CDR2 reads YYNGEE. In DNA form, the CDR3 reads TGTGCCCGCAGCGGCCGGGACAGGGGTTATTCACCCCTCCACTTT. Its translation: CARSGRDRGYSPLHF.

The chain carries TRBV6-1 and TRBJ2-7; 11 bases fit TRBD2. This CDR3 is built from 14 residues. Germline CDR1 reads MNHNS; CDR2 reads SASEGT. The ends lost 9 bases at V and 0 bases at J; junction bases unmatched: 4. CDR3 bases: TGTGCCAGTGTGGGACTAGCGGTCTCCTACGAGCAGTACTTC. Protein product: CASVGLAVSYEQYF.

This clonotype was seen many times. At one end the junction does not follow the germline gene, possibly because of a read error. V is TRBV7-7 and J is TRBJ2-3; 9 nucleotides match TRBD2. The germline gives CDR1 SSHAT, CDR2 FNYEAQ (reference sequence). The CDR3 loop spans 15 amino acids. The CDR3 spells CASSQIAGGTDTQYF. In DNA form, the CDR3 reads TGTGCTAGCAGCCAGATAGCGGGAGGCACAGATACGCAGTATTTT.

The J gene is TRBJ2-7, the V gene TRBV29-1, with TRBD2 matching 10 bases. This CDR3 is 15 amino acids long. V shed 6 bases and J 3 bases; nucleotides not matched to a gene: 11. From germline, CDR1 is SQVTM and CDR2 ANQGSEA. CDR3 in amino acids: CSVARRLAGNYEQYF. CDR3 nucleotide sequence: TGCAGCGTCGCCCGTCGACTAGCGGGTAACTACGAGCAGTACTTC.

The chain couples TRBV12-3 or TRBV12-4 to TRBJ2-1; 10 nucleotides match TRBD2. With V trimmed by 5 bases and J by 8 bases, 12 bases remained unmatched. The CDR3 has 16 residues. The CDR3: CASSRIAGGVWDEQFF. The CDR3 DNA sequence: TGTGCCAGCAGTCGCATAGCGGGAGGAGTTTGGGATGAGCAGTTCTTC.

This clonotype has only a few counts. This chain connects TRBV4-1 to TRBJ2-6, with a possible D match to TRBD1 (6 bases). The V end lost 1 base, the J end lost 1 base, and 11 bases lay between the germline ends. The CDR3 runs to 17 residues. The germline CDR1 and CDR2 sequences are MGHRA and YSYEKL. The CDR3 DNA follows: TGCGCCAGCAGCCAAGTCCGAGGGGGATCTGGGGCCAACGTCCTGACTTTC. As protein: CASSQVRGGSGANVLTF.

The table lists this clonotype with many counts. The V call is TRBV7-9, the J call TRBJ2-6, with D tentatively TRBD1 or TRBD2 (6 bases each). Germline CDR1 is SEHNR and CDR2 is FQNEAQ (reference sequence). V lost 2 bases, J lost 1 base, and 9 bases lay in between. This CDR3 spans 16 amino acids. DNA for the CDR3: TGTGCCAGCAGCTTAAGGGGGGATTCTGGGGCCAACGTCCTGACTTTC. Protein product: CASSLRGDSGANVLTF.

CDR3: CASQRQGASGYTF. The DNA for the CDR3 is TGTGCCAGCCAGCGGCAGGGGGCGAGTGGCTACACCTTC. V and J are TRBV2 and TRBJ1-2, with 8 bases that match TRBD1. Germline V gene data show CDR1 as SNHLY and CDR2 as FYNNEI. J lost 7 bases, V lost 8 bases, and 9 bases had no gene match. The CDR3 has 13 amino acids.

The chain is built from TRBV5-1 and TRBJ2-7; TRBD1 matches 7 bases. CDR1 SGHRS and CDR2 YFSETQ come from the germline V gene. This CDR3 region has 15 residues. With 4 bases clipped from V and 1 base from J, the junction kept 8 bases outside the gene matches. In DNA, the CDR3 is TGCGCCAGCAGCAGGTTTCCGGGACAGTCCTACGAGCAGTACTTC. The encoded protein is CASSRFPGQSYEQYF.

The rearrangement links TRBV24-1 to TRBJ1-6, with a possible D match to TRBD1 (6 bases). Trimming removed 7 bases from V and 6 bases from J, with 21 bases in between. The CDR3 has 17 amino acids. Germline assignment: CDR1 KGHDR and CDR2 SFDVKD. CDR3 sequence reads: CATRFRPGGASNSPLHF. The CDR3 coding sequence is TGTGCCACCAGGTTCCGTCCTGGGGGCGCATCTAATTCACCCCTCCACTTT.

This clonotype was counted at least ten times. The chain recombines TRBV4-3 with TRBJ1-6; TRBD1 might be the D (5 bases). V lost 2 bases to trimming and J lost 7 bases, with 9 bases between them. CDR1 and CDR2 (germline): LGHNA, YSLEER. This CDR3 is built from 14 residues. CDR3: CASSQISGNSPLHF. The CDR3 DNA reads as TGCGCCAGCAGCCAAATCTCAGGGAATTCACCCCTCCACTTT.

This clonotype was observed a few times. CDR3 region: CASSQVENTEAFF. Here the CDR3 DNA reads TGCGCCAGCAGCCAAGTCGAGAACACTGAAGCTTTCTTT. The chain couples TRBV4-3 to TRBJ1-1, with no clear D. The CDR3 is 13 amino acids. Trimming removed 1 base from V and 1 base from J, with 4 bases in between. Germline V gives CDR1 LGHNA, CDR2 YSLEER.

The rearrangement joins TRBV10-3 to TRBJ2-5; maybe TRBD2 (6 bases). The CDR3 is 11 amino acids. Germline V CDR1 and CDR2: ENHRY, SYGVKD. V lost 3 bases to trimming and J lost 9 bases, with 8 bases between them. The chain's CDR3 is CAISEGGAQYF. For the CDR3, the DNA is TGTGCCATCAGTGAAGGAGGGGCCCAGTACTTC.

The rearrangement links TRBV6-1 to TRBJ1-4; 7 bases align to TRBD1. The germline V gene encodes CDR1 MNHNS and CDR2 SASEGT. The CDR3 sequence is 14 residues long. V trimming: 6 bases; J trimming: 10 bases; junction bases outside the gene matches: 11. The CDR3 here is CASRWDRGAGKLFF. In DNA form, the CDR3 reads TGTGCCAGCAGATGGGACAGAGGGGCCGGAAAACTGTTTTTT.

This clonotype was observed many times. V is TRBV7-9 and J is TRBJ2-1, with TRBD2 identical over 11 bases. Unmatched junction bases numbered 5, after V lost 5 bases and J lost 5 bases. The germline gives CDR1 SEHNR, CDR2 FQNEAQ (reference sequence). CDR3 length: 15 residues. In DNA, the CDR3 is TGTGCCAGCAGCCCAACTAGCGGGAGACACAATGAGCAGTTCTTC. Translating it yields CASSPTSGRHNEQFF.

This clonotype was seen repeatedly, ten times or more. The chain joins TRBV4-3 to TRBJ2-7; 11 nucleotides align to TRBD2. The CDR3 sequence is 16 residues long. CDR1 and CDR2 from the germline V gene are LGHNA and YSLEER. V shed 2 bases and J 2 bases; nucleotides not matched to a gene: 5. CDR3 loop: CASSQPTSGSAYEQYF. CDR3 DNA sequence: TGCGCCAGCAGCCAACCCACTAGCGGGAGCGCCTACGAGCAGTACTTC.

This clonotype has ten or more counts. The chain has TRBV19 and TRBJ1-1; D not resolved. CDR1 is LNHDA, CDR2 SQIVND, per germline (reference sequence). The CDR3 totals 15 residues. Trimming shortened V by 1 base and J by 1 base, and 10 bases separated the two germline ends. The CDR3 region is CASSIGGSQNTEAFF. In DNA form, the CDR3 reads TGTGCCAGTAGTATAGGAGGGTCACAGAACACTGAAGCTTTCTTT.

The chain carries TRBV29-1 and TRBJ1-2; 7 bases match TRBD1. The CDR3 runs 15 residues. V was clipped by 2 bases and J by 2 bases; unmatched bases: 8. Germline V gene lookup returns CDR1 SQVTM and CDR2 ANQGSEA. CDR3 coding DNA: TGCAGCGTTGAATCCTTGGGACAGACAAACTATGGCTACACCTTC. Protein sequence: CSVESLGQTNYGYTF.